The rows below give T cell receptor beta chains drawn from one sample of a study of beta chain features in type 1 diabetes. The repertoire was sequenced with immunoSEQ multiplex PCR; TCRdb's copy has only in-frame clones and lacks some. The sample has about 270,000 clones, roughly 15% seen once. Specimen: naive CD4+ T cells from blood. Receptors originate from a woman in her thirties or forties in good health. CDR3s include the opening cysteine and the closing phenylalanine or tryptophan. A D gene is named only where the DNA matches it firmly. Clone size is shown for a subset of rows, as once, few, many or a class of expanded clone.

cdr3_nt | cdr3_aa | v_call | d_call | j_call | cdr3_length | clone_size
TGTGCCAGCAGCCCATGGGGGGACACAGATACGCAGTATTTT | CASSPWGDTDTQYF | TRBV7-9 | . | TRBJ2-3 | 14 | .
TGTGCCAGCAGCTTACGTACACCGGAGGAGAATGGCTACACCTTC | CASSLRTPEENGYTF | TRBV7-9 | . | TRBJ1-2 | 15 | many
TGCGCCAGCAGCCCCGGGGGGGGGCCCTATGGCTACACCTTC | CASSPGGGPYGYTF | TRBV5-1 | . | TRBJ1-2 | 14 | .
TGTGCCAGCAGCCATCTACGGGGGGCGATTCAGGGAGCGATCTATGGCTACACCTTC | CASSHLRGAIQGAIYGYTF | TRBV7-6 | . | TRBJ1-2 | 19 | .
TGTGCCAGCCGCCGCTTGGGAGGGACGAACACTGAAGCTTTCTTT | CASRRLGGTNTEAFF | TRBV19 | . | TRBJ1-1 | 15 | .
TGTGCCAGCACGGGGTTAAGATTTATTCAGTACTTC | CASTGLRFIQYF | TRBV2 | . | TRBJ2-4 | 12 | .
TGTGCCAGCAGCTCCGGGGTCCGGGTCTCCTACGAGCAGTACTTC | CASSSGVRVSYEQYF | TRBV6-5 | . | TRBJ2-7 | 15 | .
TGCGCCAGCAGCTGGGAGCCCTTGGGAGGCTACACCTTC | CASSWEPLGGYTF | TRBV5-1 | . | TRBJ1-2 | 13 | .
TGTGCCAGCAGTGCCGGGACAGGGGGCGCGGTATATTCACCCCTCCACTTT | CASSAGTGGAVYSPLHF | TRBV6-1 | TRBD1 | TRBJ1-6 | 17 | .
TGTGCCAGCAGCTCGCTGGGGGGCTCCTACGAGCAGTACTTC | CASSSLGGSYEQYF | TRBV7-9 | . | TRBJ2-7 | 14 | many
TGTGCCAGCAGCTTAGGGCAGGGCATCACAGATACGCAGTATTTT | CASSLGQGITDTQYF | TRBV7-8 | . | TRBJ2-3 | 15 | .
TGTGCCAGCAGCCCCACTAGGGAAGATACGCAGTATTTT | CASSPTREDTQYF | TRBV7-8 | . | TRBJ2-3 | 13 | .
TGTGCCAGTATAGGGGCGGGGCCGCCGGAAGCTTTCTTT | CASIGAGPPEAFF | TRBV19 | . | TRBJ1-1 | 13 | few
TGTGCCAGCAGCGTAGGGACACATAATCAGCCCCAGCATTTT | CASSVGTHNQPQHF | TRBV9 | . | TRBJ1-5 | 14 | few
TGTGCCAGCAGCCCCGGACTAGCGGGGGGCACGGGGGAGCAGTTCTTC | CASSPGLAGGTGEQFF | TRBV11-1 | TRBD2 | TRBJ2-1 | 16 | few
TGTGCCAGCAGCTTAAGGGAGGAGCAGTACTTC | CASSLREEQYF | TRBV13 | . | TRBJ2-7 | 11 | few
TGTGCCAGCAAGACCCCCGGGGGAGGCTACACCTTC | CASKTPGGGYTF | TRBV6-5 | . | TRBJ1-2 | 12 | .
TGTGCCAGTAGTGAGGGACAGGTAGGTTATCAGCCCCAGCATTTT | CASSEGQVGYQPQHF | TRBV19 | TRBD1 | TRBJ1-5 | 15 | .
TGTGCCATCAGTTCCGGGACAGGGGGCACCGGGGAGCTGTTTTTT | CAISSGTGGTGELFF | TRBV10-3 | TRBD1 | TRBJ2-2 | 15 | .
TGTGCCAGCGAGGGGACAGGGGCCTTCTCCTACGAGCAGTACTTC | CASEGTGAFSYEQYF | TRBV6-6 | TRBD1 | TRBJ2-7 | 15 | .
TGTGCCAGCAGCCAAGACCGCGGCAGGGGGCGAGACGAGCAGTACTTC | CASSQDRGRGRDEQYF | TRBV14 | TRBD1 | TRBJ2-7 | 16 | few
TGTGCCAGCAGCGACCCCGGGGGGGAGGAGACCCAGTACTTC | CASSDPGGEETQYF | TRBV5-4 | TRBD2 | TRBJ2-5 | 14 | .
TGTGCCAGCAGTCAGACTAGCGGGGTCGCATATACGCAGTATTTT | CASSQTSGVAYTQYF | TRBV6-4 | TRBD2 | TRBJ2-3 | 15 | few
TGCGCCAGCAGCTTGGGGGGAGACTACGAGCAGTACTTC | CASSLGGDYEQYF | TRBV5-1 | . | TRBJ2-7 | 13 | few
TGTGCCAGCAGCCGAGCGGGGGGATGGGAGACCCAGTACTTC | CASSRAGGWETQYF | TRBV9 | TRBD2 | TRBJ2-5 | 14 | .
TGTGCCACCAGTGGGACAGGGTTTCGTCCGTACTTC | CATSGTGFRPYF | TRBV6-5 | TRBD1 | TRBJ2-7 | 12 | .
TGTGCCAGCAGCCCTCGAGGTTCCATGAACACTGAAGCTTTCTTT | CASSPRGSMNTEAFF | TRBV9 | . | TRBJ1-1 | 15 | few
TGTGCCAGCTCACCTTACAGGGAAACTAATGAAAAACTGTTTTTT | CASSPYRETNEKLFF | TRBV18 | . | TRBJ1-4 | 15 | .
TGTGCCAGTAGAGGCAGGGCCTACAATGAGCAGTTCTTC | CASRGRAYNEQFF | TRBV19 | . | TRBJ2-1 | 13 | few